This T cell receptor (beta chain) was sequenced during a study of shared clonotypes between healthy human individuals. Study at large: CD4 naive and memory got three plates each, CD8 naive two, CD8 memory one.

Deep level was the assay's run setting. The table came from immunoSEQ multiplex PCR; TCRdb's copy has only in-frame clones and leaves some out. The sample gives more than 2 million clones, roughly 93% of which show up once; 1.5% to 2% is in the top ten. Study-level results: Shared across a few donors were around 5% of the naive CD4 clonotypes.

CD8 cells classed as naive were CD45RO-negative and positively selected for CCR7, excluding terminally differentiated effector memory CD45RA+ cells. Adult donors, all healthy and HIV-negative, had no recent acute infections or vaccinations. The CDR3 covers 11 residues. CDR1 and CDR2 from the germline V gene are SGHAT and FQNNGV. The V end lost 2 bases, the J end lost 5 bases, and 3 bases lay between the germline ends. In regard to this clone: What it binds is unknown. Other DNA variants within this sample encode the same CDR3.

The sequenced material came from naive CD8+ T cells from PBMCs. This sequence originates from a man aged 18-30 years in good health. Some clones in this sample may be carry-over from other donors' samples. This chain links TRBV11-2 with TRBJ2-5, with D unresolved. This CDR3 is CASSLLETQYF. The CDR3 coding sequence is TGTGCCAGCAGCTTATTGGAGACCCAGTACTTC.